This note documents a single T cell receptor (beta chain) sequence. The study ran its PCR with 60 Vbeta and 13 Jbeta primers. The method was immunoSEQ multiplex PCR; TCRdb's version includes in-frame clones alone and lacks a portion of them. The sample has tens of thousands of clones, roughly 70% seen once. This record belongs to a study of cytomegalovirus exposure and HLA in healthy donors. V gave up 0 bases and J gave up 1 base; unmatched junction bases: 8. Germline CDR1 is WSHSY and CDR2 is SAAADI. This CDR3 comprises 18 residues. Specimen: PBMCs. This chain joins TRBV10-2 and TRBJ2-1; TRBD1 matches 8 bases. The clonotype comes from a man in his fifties or sixties in good health and CMV-seropositive. The CDR3 bases are TGCGCCAGCAGTGAGTCGAGCAGGGGGCTCGTTTCCTACAATGAGCAGTTCTTC. Amino acids: CASSESSRGLVSYNEQFF.